In this sample, the clone carrying this T cell receptor beta chain turned up once. Sequencing used immunoSEQ multiplex PCR; TCRdb keeps in-frame clones, though not all of them. The data hold over 650,000 clones, with around 87% observed a single time. The CDR3 has 12 amino acids. From germline, CDR1 is SGDLS and CDR2 YYNGEE. V lost 3 bases and J lost 7, with 8 bases in between. This entry belongs to a study of shared T cell receptors in the human thymus. These sequences were also reported in another study, on human thymus T cells.

The chain uses TRBV9 and TRBJ2-1, with TRBD2 as a possible D gene (6 bases). Specimen: thymocytes. The sequence was collected from a boy younger than two with a congenital heart defect. The CDR3 DNA follows: TGTGCCAGCAGCGCCGGGACTAATGAGCAGTTCTTC. This translates into CASSAGTNEQFF.